This T cell receptor (beta chain) was captured in a study of CD8+CD57+ T cells in acquired aplastic anemia. The sequenced patients had an expansion of CD8+CD57+ cells seen by flow cytometry. Genomic DNA constituted the template upon which TCR beta VDJ and CDR3 profiling was performed. TCRdb used MiXCR to reprocess the reads, holding one entry per CDR3 protein. The sample lists some 180,000 distinct CDR3 sequences, 63% occurring once. CDR1 and CDR2 (germline): DFQATT, SNEGSKA (reference sequence). This CDR3 is 11 amino acids long. Trimming left V 7 bases short and J 1 base short, with 7 bases between. This clonotype originated in a human donor with aplastic anemia. The sequencing input was sorted CD4+, CD8+, or CD8+CD57+ T cells (not recorded which) from PBMCs. The chain carries TRBV20-1 and TRBJ1-1; D not certain. CDR3 nucleotides: TGCAGTGTAGATCGGAACACTGAAGCTTTCTTT. Translation: CSVDRNTEAFF.